A selection of T cell receptor beta chains follows, all from one sample in a study of monozygotic twins with inflammatory bowel disease. Each CDR3 protein gets one entry in TCRdb, which reprocessed the 5' RACE reads and gives no DNA. The repertoire table contains about 380,000 distinct CDR3 sequences. The specimen was blood. These receptors were collected from a human donor with ulcerative colitis or Crohn's disease, or a healthy co-twin of an affected twin (not recorded which). CDR3s include the opening cysteine and the closing phenylalanine or tryptophan.

CASSLSRGGIYEQYF TRBJ2-7 TRBV12-3/TRBV12-4
CASSLDSHYGYTF TRBJ1-2 TRBV11-2
CASGPLGTQETQYF TRBJ2-5 TRBV6-1
CSARGAGVVNQPQHF TRBJ1-5 TRBV20-1
CASSQDARTGSRAFF TRBJ1-1 TRBV4-3
CASRRTQGQRNTGELFF TRBJ2-2 TRBV10-2
CASSTGQKETQYF TRBJ2-5 TRBV5-1
CASSLEGRLAGGTVSDTQYF TRBJ2-3 TRBV27
CANSGGAEDTQYF TRBJ2-3 TRBV10-3
CASSLDRAGNTIYF TRBJ1-3 TRBV7-9
CASSRTGGARTDTQYF TRBJ2-3 TRBV5-6
CSAYQGAKNEQFF TRBJ2-1 TRBV20-1
CASRRGGSYEQYF TRBJ2-7 TRBV25-1
CATSRAGDREYEQYF TRBJ2-7 TRBV15
CASSLSMNSDTQYF TRBJ2-3 TRBV5-5
CASSLGSRAKTQYF TRBJ2-5 TRBV7-7
CASVVVGGATDTQYF TRBJ2-3 TRBV6-1
CASSMTGLNQPQHF TRBJ1-5 TRBV4-1
CSVERDRGYNEQFF TRBJ2-1 TRBV29-1
CSARIQGARNTEAFF TRBJ1-1 TRBV20-1
CASRSFGSPLHF TRBJ1-6 TRBV27
CASSLRRRSPLHF TRBJ1-6 TRBV7-2
CSVGTASGNTIYF TRBJ1-3 TRBV29-1